Shown below are 24 T cell receptor beta chains from a single sample sequenced in a study of cytotoxic CD8 clonotypes in ibrutinib-treated CLL. Data came from immunoSEQ multiplex PCR; TCRdb stores just in-frame clones and leaves some out. This sample has some 140,000 clones, with around 90% found just once. The source material was PBMCs, sampled after 12 months of ibrutinib treatment. These receptor sequences come from a human donor with chronic lymphocytic leukemia.

The chain joins TRBV6-5 to TRBJ1-3, with unresolved D. This CDR3 contains 16 residues. V was shortened by 0 bases and J by 3 bases, with 12 bases between the two germline ends. Per the germline V gene, CDR1 is MNHEY and CDR2 is SVGAGI. This CDR3 reads CASSYSYRDLGNTIYF. CDR3 bases: TGTGCCAGCAGTTACTCGTATAGAGATCTTGGAAACACCATATATTTT.

The genes are TRBV7-8 and TRBJ2-5; 7 bases agree with TRBD2. CDR3 length equals 14 residues. Germline CDR1 and CDR2: SGHVS and FQNEAQ. The junction had 2 bases not matched to a gene; V was cut back by 2 bases and J by 2 bases. This CDR3 is CASSLLADQETQYF. CDR3 bases: TGTGCCAGCAGCTTACTAGCGGATCAAGAGACCCAGTACTTC.

The chain has TRBV7-9 and TRBJ2-4; 9 bases match TRBD1. With V trimmed by 5 bases and J by 4 bases, 6 bases remained unmatched. The CDR3 runs 15 residues. In germline, CDR1 is SEHNR, CDR2 FQNEAQ (reference sequence). CDR3 sequence reads: CASSPRDRAKNIQYF. In nucleotides, the CDR3 is TGTGCCAGCAGCCCGAGGGACAGGGCTAAAAACATTCAGTACTTC.

V and J are TRBV19 and TRBJ1-2; D ambiguous. V shed 6 bases and J shed 0 bases, with 14 bases lying between them. This CDR3 contains 15 residues. CDR1 is LNHDA, CDR2 SQIVND, per germline (reference sequence). CDR3 nucleotide sequence: TGTGCCAGTAGACAAGCACGGGGAGCTAACTATGGCTACACCTTC. As protein: CASRQARGANYGYTF.

This chain connects TRBV2 to TRBJ2-3, with TRBD1 matching over 8 bases. The CDR3 consists of 14 residues. CDR1 SNHLY and CDR2 FYNNEI come from the germline V gene. Germline trimming cut 5 bases from V and 1 base from J; bases unmatched to any gene: 2. CDR3 sequence reads: CASSPGQGTDTQYF. DNA of the CDR3: TGTGCCAGCAGTCCGGGACAGGGCACAGATACGCAGTATTTT. Using reference TRBV2 and TRBJ2-3 for the parts outside the CDR3, the full variable domain is EPEVTQTPSHQVTQMGQEVILRCVPISNHLYFYWYRQILGQKVEFLVSFYNNEISEKSEIFDDQFSVERPDGSNFTLKIRSTKLEDSAMYFCASSPGQGTDTQYFGPGTRLTVL.

The J gene is TRBJ2-7, the V gene TRBV9; 13 bases match TRBD2. The germline gives CDR1 SGDLS, CDR2 YYNGEE. V gave up 0 bases and J gave up 2 bases; unmatched junction bases: 14. The CDR3 has 20 amino acids. The CDR3 loop reads CASSVGFGTSGTLGTYEQYF. CDR3 in DNA: TGTGCCAGCAGCGTAGGGTTTGGGACTAGCGGGACCCTTGGTACCTACGAGCAGTACTTC.

The chain joins TRBV11-2 to TRBJ2-1; unclear D gene. The germline CDR1 and CDR2 sequences are SGHAT and FQNNGV. Deletions cut 3 bases from V and 8 bases from J, with 8 bases between. This CDR3 is 12 amino acids long. The CDR3 spells CASSFPVDEQFF. DNA of the CDR3: TGTGCCAGCAGCTTCCCCGTAGATGAGCAGTTCTTC. Complete variable domain (other parts from reference TRBV11-2 and TRBJ2-1): EAGVAQSPRYKIIEKRQSVAFWCNPISGHATLYWYQQILGQGPKLLIQFQNNGVVDDSQLPKDRFSAERLKGVDSTLKIQPAKLEDSAVYLCASSFPVDEQFFGPGTRLTVL.

This chain joins TRBV7-3 and TRBJ2-7, with D possibly TRBD2 on 6 matching bases. CDR1 is SGHTA and CDR2 is FQGTGA in the germline V gene. Trimming shortened V by 4 bases and J by 9 bases, and 13 bases separated the two germline ends. The CDR3 is 12 residues long. CDR3 coding DNA: TGTGCCAGCAGCTCTTCCGGGCGGGGGCAGTACTTC. Encoded protein: CASSSSGRGQYF. The full variable domain, its missing parts supplied by reference TRBV7-3 and TRBJ2-7, is GAGVSQTPSNKVTEKGKYVELRCDPISGHTALYWYRQSLGQGPEFLIYFQGTGAADDSGLPNDRFFAVRPEGSVSTLKIQRTERGDSAVYLCASSSSGRGQYFGPGTRLTVT.

The CDR3 nucleotides are TGTGCCACATTAGCGGGAGGGCCACACACCGGGGAGCTGTTTTTT. As protein: CATLAGGPHTGELFF. The rearrangement links TRBV28 to TRBJ2-2; 11 positions agree with TRBD2. Germline V lookup: CDR1 MDHEN, CDR2 SYDVKM. The CDR3 covers 15 residues. With 10 bases clipped from V and 3 bases from J, the junction kept 7 bases outside the gene matches. Complete variable domain (other parts from reference TRBV28 and TRBJ2-2): DVKVTQSSRYLVKRTGEKVFLECVQDMDHENMFWYRQDPGLGLRLIYFSYDVKMKEKGDIPEGYSVSREKKERFSLILESASTNQTSMYLCATLAGGPHTGELFFGEGSRLTVL.

This clone was seen a few times. V usage is TRBV28 and J usage is TRBJ1-2; a weak D match, TRBD1 (6 bases). Trimming shortened V by 9 bases and J by 2 bases, and 10 bases separated the two germline ends. CDR3 length equals 12 residues. CDR1 and CDR2 from the germline V gene are MDHEN and SYDVKM. The CDR3 region has the DNA TGTGCCAGTGTGGACAGCAACTATGGCTACACCTTC. Protein sequence: CASVDSNYGYTF.

The chain recombines TRBV28 with TRBJ2-7, with unresolved D. The CDR3 contains 14 residues. Trimming shortened V by 4 bases and J by 4 bases, and 14 bases separated the two germline ends. Germline V gene data show CDR1 as MDHEN and CDR2 as SYDVKM. CDR3 DNA sequence: TGTGCCAGCAGTTCCACGGACGGGCTTTACGAGCAGTACTTC. It yields the protein CASSSTDGLYEQYF.

The chain recombines TRBV5-1 with TRBJ2-5; 7 nucleotides agree with TRBD2. V dropped 5 bases and J dropped 2; count of bases not matched to a gene: 3. The CDR3 spans 13 residues. Germline loops: CDR1 SGHRS, CDR2 YFSETQ. CDR3 DNA sequence: TGCGCCAGCAGGCTAGCGGCGCAAGAGACCCAGTACTTC. Amino acid sequence: CASRLAAQETQYF.

V and J are TRBV25-1 and TRBJ2-7, with D possibly matching TRBD2 (5 bases). V was cut by 6 bases and J by 7 bases, with 22 bases left in between. From germline, CDR1 is MGHDK and CDR2 SYGVNS. The CDR3 has 15 amino acids. CDR3 residues: CASSDRGTPGGEQYF. As DNA, the CDR3 is TGTGCCAGCAGCGATCGGGGAACCCCAGGCGGAGAGCAGTACTTC.

This sequence joins TRBV7-2 and TRBJ1-5; tentative D call: TRBD1 (5 bases). Trimming cost V 5 bases and J 4 bases, with 15 bases left between them. This CDR3 contains 15 residues. Germline CDR1 reads SGHTA; CDR2 reads FQGNSA. CDR3 in DNA: TGTGCCAGCAGCCCGGGTGGGGCAGCAAATCAGCCCCAGCATTTT. Translated: CASSPGGAANQPQHF.

J is TRBJ2-6 and V is TRBV4-2, with unresolved D. Germline V gene data show CDR1 as LGHNA and CDR2 as YNFKEQ. CDR3 size: 16 residues. The V end lost 4 bases, the J end lost 0 bases, and 10 bases lay between the germline ends. CDR3 nucleotides: TGTGCCAGCAGCCTAAACTCCGCCTCTGGGGCCAACGTCCTGACTTTC. Translating it yields CASSLNSASGANVLTF.

The chain employs TRBV7-3 and TRBJ2-2; 8 bases align to TRBD2. Germline assignment: CDR1 SGHTA and CDR2 FQGTGA. V shed 2 bases and J 7 bases; nucleotides not matched to a gene: 6. CDR3 length: 15 amino acids. The CDR3 loop is CASSLAGTRGGELFF. CDR3 coding DNA: TGTGCCAGCAGCTTAGCCGGGACTAGAGGCGGGGAGCTGTTTTTT.

V is TRBV5-4 and J is TRBJ1-5; tentative D call: TRBD1 (6 bases). CDR1 is SGHNT, CDR2 YYREEE, per germline (reference sequence). The CDR3 runs to 15 residues. The germline V and J ends were trimmed by 4 bases and 1 base, with 12 bases remaining between them. This CDR3 is CASSAQGESNQPQHF. The CDR3 DNA reads TGTGCCAGCAGCGCACAGGGTGAGAGCAATCAGCCCCAGCATTTT.

The chain recombines TRBV9 with TRBJ1-3; 7 positions match TRBD1. CDR1 is SGDLS, CDR2 YYNGEE, per germline. The CDR3 runs 15 residues. The ends lost 3 bases at V and 2 bases at J; junction bases unmatched: 5. The CDR3, as DNA: TGTGCCAGCAGCGCAAGGGGGCAGGCTGGAAACACCATATATTTT. Its translation is CASSARGQAGNTIYF.

The chain links TRBV30 to TRBJ1-2; D might be TRBD1 (5 bases). This CDR3 has 13 residues. Germline assignment: CDR1 GTSNPN and CDR2 SVGIG (reference sequence). With 7 bases removed from V and 4 bases from J, the gap between germline ends came to 16 bases. The CDR3 loop is CASQAGTRYGYTF. In DNA, the CDR3 is TGTGCCTCCCAGGCGGGGACCCGCTATGGCTACACCTTC.

CDR3 DNA sequence: TGTGCCAGCAGCTTGACGCCCGGGACTTCTGGAGGAAACATTCAGTACTTC. This translates into CASSLTPGTSGGNIQYF. This sequence joins TRBV5-6 and TRBJ2-4; a weak D match, TRBD2 (6 bases). Deletions cut 1 base from V and 6 bases from J, with 20 bases between. Germline V CDR1 and CDR2: SGHDT, YYEEEE. The CDR3 consists of 17 residues.

CDR3 nucleotide sequence: TGTGGCCAGAAAAACATTCAGTACTTC. This codes for CGQKNIQYF. The V and J genes are TRBV14 and TRBJ2-4, with D hard to call. The germline CDR1 and CDR2 sequences are SGHDN and FVKESK. CDR3 length equals 9 residues.

The chain has TRBV28 and TRBJ2-7, with D possibly matching TRBD2 (5 bases). Germline V gene lookup returns CDR1 MDHEN and CDR2 SYDVKM. CDR3 length equals 12 residues. V was clipped by 5 bases and J by 2 bases, with 7 bases between them. The CDR3 region is CASSPGAYEQYF. The CDR3, as DNA: TGTGCCAGCAGTCCCGGGGCCTACGAGCAGTACTTC.

The chain is built from TRBV7-3 and TRBJ2-2; unclear D gene. Deletions cut 5 bases from V and 3 bases from J, with 10 bases between. The CDR3 runs 14 residues. Germline CDR1 is SGHTA and CDR2 is FQGTGA. The CDR3 loop reads CASSLRSDTGELFF. CDR3 nucleotide sequence: TGTGCCAGCAGCCTGAGGTCAGACACCGGGGAGCTGTTTTTT.

The rearrangement links TRBV11-1 to TRBJ2-1, with 7 bases fitting TRBD2. Germline CDR1 reads SGHAT; CDR2 reads FQDESV (reference sequence). The CDR3 has 15 amino acids. The V gene end was trimmed by 6 bases and the J gene end by 3 bases; junction bases not matched to a gene: 8. The CDR3 DNA is TGTGCCAGCAGTTCCGTGGGCGGGAGCTACAATGAGCAGTTCTTC. It yields the protein CASSSVGGSYNEQFF.